A selection of T cell receptor beta chains follows, all from one sample in a study of blood T cell repertoires in COVID-19. The assay was immunoSEQ multiplex PCR, and TCRdb's table has in-frame clones only and misses some. The sample yields some 37,000 clones, over 75% seen once. Source material: peripheral blood. These receptors originate from a human donor in a cohort sampled during active COVID-19. The CDR3 runs from the conserved cysteine through the conserved F or W. The D gene is left open where the match is weak. Not every row has a clone size; where given, it reads once, few, many or a size class.

j_gene	v_gene	abundance	d_gene	CDR3aa	CDR3nt
TRBJ1-2	TRBV4-1	-	-	CASSQEGESGNGYTF	TGCGCCAGCAGCCAAGAAGGTGAGTCGGGGAACGGCTACACCTTC
TRBJ1-6	TRBV3-1/TRBV3-2	-	TRBD1	CASSQVGQGNSPLHF	TGTGCCAGCAGCCAAGTGGGACAGGGAAATTCACCCCTCCACTTT
TRBJ2-7	TRBV19	-	TRBD2	CASSISPTRTSGYEQYF	TGTGCCAGTAGTATATCCCCCACACGGACTAGCGGCTACGAGCAGTACTTC
TRBJ2-1	TRBV27	-	TRBD2	CASSPSGIAVSPNEQFF	TGTGCCAGCAGTCCTAGCGGGATAGCGGTTTCTCCCAATGAGCAGTTCTTC
TRBJ1-3	TRBV6-1	-	-	CASSEGGPPRDTIYF	TGTGCCAGCAGTGAAGGGGGGCCGCCGAGGGACACCATATATTTT
TRBJ2-3	TRBV11-2	-	-	CASYPGRSTDTQYF	TGTGCCAGCTACCCGGGTCGTAGCACAGATACGCAGTATTTT
TRBJ2-7	TRBV30	once	TRBD1	CAWTRDRGTEQYF	TGTGCCTGGACCCGGGACAGAGGAACCGAGCAGTACTTC
TRBJ2-3	TRBV5-1	-	TRBD2	CASSLSPAGAFTDTQYF	TGCGCCAGCAGCTTGTCTCCAGCGGGAGCTTTCACAGATACGCAGTATTTT
TRBJ1-3	TRBV4-1	-	-	CASSQMTGNTIYF	TGCGCCAGCAGCCAAATGACAGGAAACACCATATATTTT
TRBJ2-2	TRBV28	-	TRBD2	CASSLSSGSVGELFF	TGTGCCAGCAGTTTATCTAGCGGGAGCGTCGGGGAGCTGTTTTTT
TRBJ2-2	TRBV9	-	-	CASSPTQGLNTGELFF	TGTGCCAGCAGCCCTACCCAGGGATTAAACACCGGGGAGCTGTTTTTT
TRBJ2-7	TRBV7-8	-	-	CASSLAAGFGSYEQYF	TGTGCCAGCAGCTTAGCAGCCGGGTTCGGTTCCTACGAGCAGTACTTC
TRBJ2-3	TRBV6-1	-	-	CASSEARFGQRGNGDTQYF	TGTGCCAGCAGTGAAGCGCGGTTCGGACAGCGAGGGAATGGAGATACGCAGTATTTT
TRBJ2-7	TRBV10-1	-	TRBD1	CASSSDRPEISYEQYF	TGCGCCAGCAGTTCGGACAGGCCCGAAATATCCTACGAGCAGTACTTC
TRBJ2-7	TRBV19	few	-	CASSRQVFYEQYF	TGTGCCAGTAGTAGGCAGGTCTTCTACGAGCAGTACTTC
TRBJ2-7	TRBV27	-	TRBD2	CASRRSGSFYEQYF	TGTGCCAGCAGAAGAAGCGGGAGCTTCTACGAGCAGTACTTC
TRBJ2-1	TRBV7-2	-	-	CASSLVTRWSEQFF	TGTGCCAGCAGCTTGGTGACTAGGTGGAGTGAGCAGTTCTTC
TRBJ2-1	TRBV7-2	-	TRBD1	CASSPGPGRGSNEQFF	TGTGCCAGCAGCCCCGGCCCCGGCAGGGGGAGCAATGAGCAGTTCTTC
TRBJ2-7	TRBV5-1	few	TRBD2	CASSPTGLGGHEQYF	TGCGCCAGCAGCCCGACGGGACTAGGGGGTCACGAGCAGTACTTC
TRBJ2-3	TRBV28	-	TRBD2	CASSARLGLAGDSTDTQYF	TGTGCCAGCAGTGCGCGCCTGGGACTAGCGGGAGATAGCACAGATACGCAGTATTTT
TRBJ2-1	TRBV5-1	-	-	CASSLGYRSNEQFF	TGCGCCAGCAGCTTGGGGTACAGGTCCAATGAGCAGTTCTTC
TRBJ2-2	TRBV2	-	-	CASSAFRLANTGELFF	TGTGCCAGCAGTGCGTTCAGGCTCGCGAACACCGGGGAGCTGTTTTTT
TRBJ2-2	TRBV7-9	few	-	CASSLRGKANTGELFF	TGTGCCAGCAGCTTGCGGGGAAAGGCGAACACCGGGGAGCTGTTTTTT
TRBJ2-5	TRBV5-1	-	-	CASSLDGRVQETQYF	TGCGCCAGCAGCTTGGACGGCCGGGTTCAAGAGACCCAGTACTTC
TRBJ2-7	TRBV14	-	-	CASSQVRAYEQYF	TGTGCCAGCAGCCAAGTGCGCGCCTACGAGCAGTACTTC
TRBJ1-6	TRBV7-3	once	-	CASSFTGGSSYNSPLHF	TGTGCCAGCAGCTTCACCGGAGGGAGCTCCTATAATTCACCCCTCCACTTT
TRBJ2-5	TRBV5-1	few	-	CASRFSPTETQYF	TGCGCCAGCAGGTTTAGCCCCACAGAGACCCAGTACTTC